Listed below are T cell receptor beta chains from one sample, sequenced in a study of circulating and synovial CD4+ cells in juvenile arthritis. Repertoires were generated with immunoSEQ multiplex PCR, while TCRdb's copy carries only in-frame clones and drops some. The data show about 36,000 clones, about 94% seen once. Sequencing input: CD4+ T cells from blood. The receptors come from a human donor with juvenile idiopathic arthritis. CDR3s include the opening cysteine and the closing phenylalanine or tryptophan. A D gene is named only where the DNA matches it firmly. Rows give clone size only sometimes, using once, few, many, or a class for an expanded clone.

j_gene,d_gene,v_gene,abundance,CDR3aa,CDR3nt
TRBJ1-5,-,TRBV11-2,-,CASSLDWGVGQPQHF,TGTGCCAGCAGCTTAGATTGGGGGGTAGGTCAGCCCCAGCATTTT
TRBJ2-7,TRBD1,TRBV6-5,-,CAASDRVGEQYF,TGTGCCGCCTCGGACAGGGTGGGGGAGCAGTACTTC
TRBJ1-3,TRBD1,TRBV11-2,-,CASNGQGTFSGNTIYF,TGTGCCAGCAACGGACAGGGGACCTTCTCTGGAAACACCATATATTTT
TRBJ2-6,-,TRBV19,once,CASSIDSRPGANVLTF,TGTGCCAGTAGTATCGACTCGCGCCCGGGGGCCAACGTCCTGACTTTC
TRBJ1-4,-,TRBV9,once,CASSSRGGNEKLFF,TGTGCCAGCAGCTCTCGGGGAGGGAATGAAAAACTGTTTTTT
TRBJ2-4,TRBD2,TRBV10-3,-,CAIGGTSGGRDIQYF,TGTGCCATCGGGGGGACTAGTGGAGGGAGGGACATTCAGTACTTC
TRBJ1-4,-,TRBV7-9,few,CASSSRGGSEKLFF,TGTGCCAGCAGCTCCCGTGGGGGGAGTGAAAAACTGTTTTTT
TRBJ1-1,TRBD1,TRBV19,-,CASSRRTGKAPHGFEAFF,TGTGCCAGTAGTAGAAGGACAGGAAAGGCCCCACACGGCTTTGAAGCTTTCTTT
TRBJ2-3,TRBD1,TRBV29-1,-,CSVAYRGSTDTQYF,TGCAGCGTGGCCTACAGGGGGAGCACAGATACGCAGTATTTT
TRBJ2-3,TRBD2,TRBV19,-,CASSIVAGGTDTQYF,TGTGCCAGTAGTATTGTAGCGGGAGGCACAGATACGCAGTATTTT
TRBJ2-5,-,TRBV7-6,-,CASSLGYGGQETQYF,TGTGCCAGCAGCTTGGGGTACGGGGGTCAAGAGACCCAGTACTTC
TRBJ1-6,-,TRBV7-2,-,CASSRQGEGNSPLHF,TGTGCCAGCAGCCGACAAGGGGAGGGTAATTCACCCCTCCACTTT
TRBJ2-3,-,TRBV7-9,-,CASSFLPDSSTDTQYF,TGTGCCAGCAGCTTTTTGCCGGACAGTAGCACAGATACGCAGTATTTT
TRBJ1-3,-,TRBV4-2,-,CASSQDGSRGSGNTIYF,TGTGCCAGCAGCCAAGATGGTTCAAGGGGCTCTGGAAACACCATATATTTT
TRBJ2-1,-,TRBV7-3,once,CASSAAEGKQFF,TGTGCCAGCAGCGCCGCAGAGGGCAAGCAGTTCTTC
TRBJ1-1,-,TRBV12-1,-,CASSLPGENTEAFF,TGTGCCAGCAGCCTCCCAGGCGAGAACACTGAAGCTTTCTTT
TRBJ1-1,TRBD1,TRBV6-1,-,CASSQTGGVTEAFF,TGTGCCAGCAGTCAGACAGGGGGTGTGACTGAAGCTTTCTTT
TRBJ2-6,-,TRBV6-4,-,CASKDPSSGANVLTF,TGTGCCAGCAAAGACCCTAGCTCTGGGGCCAACGTCCTGACTTTC
TRBJ1-2,TRBD1,TRBV7-9,-,CASSTQGVYGYTF,TGTGCCAGCAGCACGCAGGGGGTGTATGGCTACACCTTC
TRBJ1-1,TRBD1,TRBV5-1,-,CASSRDRGRTEAFF,TGCGCCAGCAGCAGGGACAGGGGGCGGACTGAAGCTTTCTTT
TRBJ2-6,TRBD1,TRBV7-8,-,CASSFPRTGGSGANVLTF,TGTGCCAGCAGCTTCCCTAGGACAGGGGGAAGTGGGGCCAACGTCCTGACTTTC
TRBJ2-5,-,TRBV7-9,-,CASSLAETVGETQYF,TGTGCCAGCAGCTTAGCGGAGACAGTCGGGGAGACCCAGTACTTC
TRBJ2-1,TRBD2,TRBV7-3,-,CASSLIPTSGGATPIHNEQFF,TGTGCCAGCAGCTTAATCCCGACTAGCGGGGGGGCAACTCCCATCCACAATGAGCAGTTCTTC
TRBJ1-6,-,TRBV2,-,CASIVLYNSPLHF,TGTGCCAGCATCGTCCTCTATAATTCACCCCTCCACTTT
TRBJ1-3,-,TRBV18,few,CASSPSGYRDTIYF,TGTGCCAGCTCACCATCGGGGTATCGGGACACCATATATTTT
TRBJ2-7,TRBD2,TRBV2,-,CASSGLAGGNGWEQYF,TGTGCCAGCAGTGGACTAGCGGGGGGAAACGGTTGGGAGCAGTACTTC
TRBJ1-2,-,TRBV9,-,CASSVLQGGYTF,TGTGCCAGCAGCGTGCTACAGGGAGGCTACACCTTC
TRBJ2-1,-,TRBV15,-,CATSRDRQGDEQFF,TGTGCCACCAGCAGAGACCGGCAGGGCGATGAGCAGTTCTTC
TRBJ2-2,TRBD1,TRBV18,once,CASSQTRPGTGKTGELFF,TGTGCCAGCTCACAAACACGTCCCGGGACAGGGAAAACCGGGGAGCTGTTTTTT
TRBJ1-5,-,TRBV9,few,CASSVDWGDQPQHF,TGTGCCAGCAGCGTAGACTGGGGGGATCAGCCCCAGCATTTT
TRBJ2-7,TRBD1,TRBV13,-,CASSSVDRGSYEQYF,TGTGCCAGCAGCTCCGTGGACAGGGGATCCTACGAGCAGTACTTC
TRBJ2-5,TRBD2,TRBV4-3,-,CASSQGEGETQYF,TGCGCCAGCAGCCAGGGGGAGGGAGAGACCCAGTACTTC
TRBJ2-3,-,TRBV7-3,-,CASSPGTASDTQYF,TGTGCCAGCAGCCCGGGGACTGCTTCAGATACGCAGTATTTT
TRBJ2-2,-,TRBV19,-,CASSIQGRGSGELFF,TGTGCCAGTAGTATTCAAGGCAGGGGCTCCGGGGAGCTGTTTTTT
TRBJ1-1,TRBD1,TRBV14,-,CASSRGDSTEAFF,TGTGCCAGCAGCCGAGGGGACAGCACTGAAGCTTTCTTT
TRBJ2-7,-,TRBV18,-,CASSARTYEQYF,TGTGCCAGCTCGGCTAGAACCTACGAGCAGTACTTC
TRBJ1-6,-,TRBV5-5,-,CASSRRTDLSYNSPLHF,TGTGCCAGCAGCCGTAGGACAGATCTTTCCTATAATTCACCCCTCCACTTT